The 2 T cell receptor beta chains below come from one sample, sequenced in a study of control samples from healthy donors and cancer patients. Sequencing used immunoSEQ multiplex PCR; TCRdb keeps in-frame clones, though not all of them. The table includes about 110,000 clones, less than 95% detected once. Sequenced input: blood. These TCRs come from a human donor in good health. The donor label of this sample is uncertain.

The V gene is TRBV19, the J gene TRBJ2-2; tentative D call: TRBD2 (5 bases). V was shortened by 4 bases and J by 0 bases, with 6 bases between the two germline ends. The CDR3 sequence is 14 residues long. Germline CDR1 and CDR2: LNHDA and SQIVND (reference sequence). CDR3 region: CASSRRTNTGELFF. CDR3 in DNA: TGTGCCAGTAGTAGGAGGACGAACACCGGGGAGCTGTTTTTT.

The chain joins TRBV5-6 to TRBJ1-4, with 7 bases matching TRBD1. Germline lookup yields CDR1 SGHDT and CDR2 YYEEEE. This CDR3 region has 15 residues. J gave up 4 bases and V 4 bases, and 7 bases lay outside the gene matches. CDR3 DNA: TGTGCCAGCAGCCGACGGACAGGAGATAATGAAAAACTGTTTTTT. This codes for CASSRRTGDNEKLFF.